This passage covers 10 T cell receptor beta chains from one sample sequenced in a study of T cells in Graves' hyperthyroidism and ophthalmopathy. The investigators amplified TCR beta CDR3 regions from RNA transcripts. Carried out on the TCR CDR3, a first-round RT-PCR used the HTBI primer set. From the multiplex PCR reads, TCRdb called clonotypes with MiXCR, one entry per CDR3 protein. The sample includes some 500,000 distinct CDR3 sequences, approximately 15% of them seen just once. Source material: blood. The origin of the receptors is a woman aged 18-30 years with Graves' hyperthyroidism.

This clonotype turned up a few times. J is TRBJ2-1 and V is TRBV5-1; 9 bases fit TRBD2. The V and J ends lost 2 bases and 9 bases, in that order; junction bases with no gene match: 9. This CDR3 has 15 amino acids. Germline-derived CDR1 and CDR2 are SGHRS and YFSETQ. The chain's CDR3 is CASSFGSGGMVEQFF. CDR3 nucleotides: TGCGCCAGCAGCTTTGGTAGCGGGGGAATGGTTGAGCAGTTCTTC.

This clonotype was recorded many times. The chain is built from TRBV7-8 and TRBJ2-1; 8 bases map to TRBD2. Trimming removed 5 bases from V and 3 bases from J; junction bases left unmatched: 6. The germline V gene encodes CDR1 SGHVS and CDR2 FQNEAQ. CDR3 size: 15 residues. CDR3 amino acids: CASSPGLANYNEQFF. The CDR3 DNA reads as TGTGCCAGCAGCCCCGGACTAGCTAACTACAATGAGCAGTTCTTC.

In its sample, this clonotype was seen many times. For the CDR3, the DNA is TGTGCCAGCAGCTTAGAGGGACTAGCGGGAGTAGACGAGCAGTACGTC. It codes for CASSLEGLAGVDEQYV. The V and J genes are TRBV7-2 and TRBJ2-7, with TRBD2 matching 14 bases. Germline lookup yields CDR1 SGHTA and CDR2 FQGNSA. With V trimmed by 1 base and J by 5 bases, 4 bases remained unmatched. This CDR3 comprises 16 residues.

The chain carries TRBV11-2 and TRBJ2-1; 9 nucleotides agree with TRBD1. Germline V gene lookup returns CDR1 SGHAT and CDR2 FQNNGV. This CDR3 contains 15 residues. The V and J ends lost 6 bases and 6 bases, in that order; junction bases with no gene match: 9. The CDR3 region has the DNA TGTGCCAGCAGACAAGCCGGGACAGGGCCCAATGAGCAGTTCTTC. Translated: CASRQAGTGPNEQFF.

This clonotype appeared many times. Mismatch with germline at one junction end may stem from a read error. The chain recombines TRBV2 with TRBJ2-3; D gene ambiguous. Germline CDR1 SNHLY, CDR2 FYNNEI. This CDR3 comprises 12 residues. CDR3 in amino acids: CATSPITDTQYF. The CDR3 DNA follows: TGTGCCACCAGTCCCATCACAGATACGCAGTATTTT.

This clonotype came up many times. The chain uses TRBV2 and TRBJ1-3, with D unclear. The length of the CDR3 is 14 residues. Trimming took 4 bases from V and 0 from J, leaving 7 bases between them. The germline V gene has CDR1 SNHLY and CDR2 FYNNEI. This CDR3 reads CASSAPSSGNTIYF. CDR3 bases: TGTGCCAGCAGTGCCCCGAGCTCTGGAAACACCATATATTTT.

This clonotype showed up just a few times. This rearrangement joins TRBV12-3 or TRBV12-4 to TRBJ1-3; D may be TRBD1 (6 bases). This CDR3 region has 15 residues. Between the trimmed V and J ends, which lost 4 bases and 0 bases, there was a span of 10 bases. In DNA form, the CDR3 reads TGTGCCAGCAGTTGGACAGATTTCTCTGGAAACACCATATATTTT. This sequence encodes CASSWTDFSGNTIYF.

This clonotype was counted many times. This chain uses TRBV11-3 with TRBJ2-2, with D possibly TRBD1 on 7 matching bases. Germline V gene data show CDR1 as SGHNT and CDR2 as YENEEA. V lost 7 bases and J lost 7, with 16 bases in between. The CDR3 consists of 14 residues. This chain's CDR3 is CASTPRGRDGELFF. CDR3 coding DNA: TGTGCCAGCACCCCAAGGGGGCGGGACGGGGAGCTGTTTTTT.

This clonotype came up many times. The rearrangement links TRBV11-2 to TRBJ2-7; D remains unclear. Germline lookup yields CDR1 SGHAT and CDR2 FQNNGV. V was clipped by 5 bases and J by 0 bases, with 8 bases between them. There are 13 residues in the CDR3. CDR3 amino acids: CASSAASSYEQYV. As DNA, the CDR3 is TGTGCCAGCAGCGCCGCAAGCTCCTACGAGCAGTACGTC.

This clonotype was picked up a small number of times. The chain uses TRBV9 and TRBJ2-1; 8 bases line up with TRBD2. Per germline, CDR1 SGDLS and CDR2 YYNGEE. V shed 7 bases, J shed 9 bases, and the junction held 12 bases outside the gene matches. The CDR3 runs 14 residues. CDR3 sequence reads: CASDPSGSPFEQFF. In DNA form, the CDR3 reads TGTGCCAGCGACCCAAGCGGGAGTCCTTTTGAGCAGTTCTTC.